The clone carrying this T cell receptor beta chain was recorded a few times. Trimming took 0 bases from V and 2 from J; bases not matched to a gene: 11. The CDR3 extends over 18 amino acids. The germline gives CDR1 SGHTA, CDR2 FQGTGA. Amplified TCR beta CDR3 regions came from RNA transcripts. The primer set for the first-round RT-PCR of the TCR CDR3 was HTBI. TCRdb reprocessed the multiplex PCR reads with MiXCR, giving one entry per CDR3 protein. The sample has 500,000 to 650,000 distinct CDR3 sequences, under 20% seen once. The data are from a study of T cells in Graves' hyperthyroidism and ophthalmopathy.

This chain uses TRBV7-3 with TRBJ2-3, with 7 bases lining up with TRBD2. The receptor was derived from a woman under 30 with Graves' ophthalmopathy. Sequenced material: blood. The DNA for the CDR3 is TGTGCCAGCAGCTTAACGCACTCGGCGGGGGTGGACACAGATACGCAGTATTTT. Residues: CASSLTHSAGVDTDTQYF.